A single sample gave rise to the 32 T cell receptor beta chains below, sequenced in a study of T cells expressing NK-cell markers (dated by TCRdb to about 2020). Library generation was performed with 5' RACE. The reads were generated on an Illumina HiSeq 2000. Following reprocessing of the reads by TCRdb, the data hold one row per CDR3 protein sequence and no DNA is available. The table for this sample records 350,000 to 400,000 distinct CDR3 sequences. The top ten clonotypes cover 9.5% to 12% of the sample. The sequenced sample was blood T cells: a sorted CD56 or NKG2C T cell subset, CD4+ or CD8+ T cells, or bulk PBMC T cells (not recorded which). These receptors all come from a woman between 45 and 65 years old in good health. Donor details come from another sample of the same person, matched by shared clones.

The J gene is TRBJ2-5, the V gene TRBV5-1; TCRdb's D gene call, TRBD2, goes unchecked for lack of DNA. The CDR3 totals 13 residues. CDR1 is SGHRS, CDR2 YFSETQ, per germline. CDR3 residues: CASGISGQETQYF.

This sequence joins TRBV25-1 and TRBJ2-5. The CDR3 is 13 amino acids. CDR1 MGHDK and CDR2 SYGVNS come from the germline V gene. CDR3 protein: CASSGFGPETQYF.

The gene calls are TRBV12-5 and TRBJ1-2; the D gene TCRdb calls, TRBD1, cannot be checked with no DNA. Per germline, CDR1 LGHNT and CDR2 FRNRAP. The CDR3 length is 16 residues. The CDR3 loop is CASGPSPMDRNYGYTF. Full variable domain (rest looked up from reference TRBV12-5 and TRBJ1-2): DARVTQTPRHKVTEMGQEVTMRCQPILGHNTVFWYRQTMMQGLELLAYFRNRAPLDDSGMPKDRFSAEMPDATLATLKIQPSEPRDSAVYFCASGPSPMDRNYGYTFGSGTRLTVV.

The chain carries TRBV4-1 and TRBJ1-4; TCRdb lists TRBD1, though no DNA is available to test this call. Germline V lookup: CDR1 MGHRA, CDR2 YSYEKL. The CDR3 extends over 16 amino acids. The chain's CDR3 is CASSQVEGAWDEKLFF.

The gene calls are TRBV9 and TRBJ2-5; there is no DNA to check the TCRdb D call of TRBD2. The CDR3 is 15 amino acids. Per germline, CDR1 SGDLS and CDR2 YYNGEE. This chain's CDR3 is CASSESGRREETQYF.

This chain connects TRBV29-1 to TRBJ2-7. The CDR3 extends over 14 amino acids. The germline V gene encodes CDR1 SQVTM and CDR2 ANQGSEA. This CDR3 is CSVEDVVTNYEQYF.

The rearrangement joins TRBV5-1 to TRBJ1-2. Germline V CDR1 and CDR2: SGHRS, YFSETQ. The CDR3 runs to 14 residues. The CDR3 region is CASSLNTEIYGYTF.

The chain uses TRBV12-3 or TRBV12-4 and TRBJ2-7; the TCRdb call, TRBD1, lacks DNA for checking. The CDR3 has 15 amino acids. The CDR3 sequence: CASSGGQGGSYEQYF.

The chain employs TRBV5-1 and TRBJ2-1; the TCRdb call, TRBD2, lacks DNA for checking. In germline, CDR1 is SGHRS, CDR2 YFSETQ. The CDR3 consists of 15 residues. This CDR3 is CASSSAGTSSSEQFF.

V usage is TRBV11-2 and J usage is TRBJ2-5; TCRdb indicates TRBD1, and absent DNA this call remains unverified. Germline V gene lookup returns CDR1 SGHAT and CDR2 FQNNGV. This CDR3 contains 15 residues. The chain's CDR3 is CASSLEGQGKETQYF.

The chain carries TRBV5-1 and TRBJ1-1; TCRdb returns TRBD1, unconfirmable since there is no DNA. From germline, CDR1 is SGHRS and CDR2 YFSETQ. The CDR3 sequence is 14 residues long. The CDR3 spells CASSSNRAYTEAFF.

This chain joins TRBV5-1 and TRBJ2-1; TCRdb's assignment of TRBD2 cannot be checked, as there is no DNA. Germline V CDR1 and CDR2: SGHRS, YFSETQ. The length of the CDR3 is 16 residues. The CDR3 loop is CASSLEGGRFLNEQFF.

CDR3 sequence: CASSPLGGSTDTQYF. This chain joins TRBV7-9 and TRBJ2-3; TCRdb indicates TRBD1, and absent DNA this call remains unverified. From germline, CDR1 is SEHNR and CDR2 FQNEAQ (reference sequence). This CDR3 is built from 15 residues.

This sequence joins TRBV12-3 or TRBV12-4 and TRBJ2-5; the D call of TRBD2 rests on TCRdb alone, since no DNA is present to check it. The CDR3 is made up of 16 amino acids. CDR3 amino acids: CASSFGGPSGRETQYF.

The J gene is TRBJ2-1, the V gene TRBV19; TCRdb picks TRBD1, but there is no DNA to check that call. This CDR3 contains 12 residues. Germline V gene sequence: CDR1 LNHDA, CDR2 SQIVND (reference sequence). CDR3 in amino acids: CASQQPLGEQFF.

Here the CDR3 reads CATSRLAEGSEQFF. The chain is built from TRBV24-1 and TRBJ2-1; TCRdb designates TRBD2, a call that cannot be tested without DNA. CDR1 and CDR2 from the germline V gene are KGHDR and SFDVKD. The CDR3 length is 14 residues.

CDR3 residues: CASSALTANYGYTF. The V and J genes are TRBV9 and TRBJ1-2. Per the germline V gene, CDR1 is SGDLS and CDR2 is YYNGEE. The CDR3 extends over 14 amino acids.

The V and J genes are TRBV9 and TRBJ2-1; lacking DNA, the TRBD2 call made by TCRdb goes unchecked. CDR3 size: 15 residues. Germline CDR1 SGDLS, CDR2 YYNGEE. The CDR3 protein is CASSARLTGTNEQFF. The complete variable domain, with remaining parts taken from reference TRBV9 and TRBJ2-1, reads DSGVTQTPKHLITATGQRVTLRCSPRSGDLSVYWYQQSLDQGLQFLIQYYNGEERAKGNILERFSAQQFPDLHSELNLSSLELGDSALYFCASSARLTGTNEQFFGPGTRLTVL.

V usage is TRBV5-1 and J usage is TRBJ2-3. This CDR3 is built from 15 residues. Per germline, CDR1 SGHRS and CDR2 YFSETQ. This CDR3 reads CASSTQTTRTDTQYF. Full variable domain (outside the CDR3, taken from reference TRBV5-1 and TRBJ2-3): KAGVTQTPRYLIKTRGQQVTLSCSPISGHRSVSWYQQTPGQGLQFLFEYFSETQRNKGNFPGRFSGRQFSNSRSEMNVSTLELGDSALYLCASSTQTTRTDTQYFGPGTRLTVL.

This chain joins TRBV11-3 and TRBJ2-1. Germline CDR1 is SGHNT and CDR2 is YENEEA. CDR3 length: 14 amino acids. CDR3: CASRSVALDNEQFF.

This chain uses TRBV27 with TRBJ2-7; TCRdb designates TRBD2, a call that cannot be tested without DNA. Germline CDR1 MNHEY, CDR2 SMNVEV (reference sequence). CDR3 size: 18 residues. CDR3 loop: CASSLLRGDSLFNYEQYF.

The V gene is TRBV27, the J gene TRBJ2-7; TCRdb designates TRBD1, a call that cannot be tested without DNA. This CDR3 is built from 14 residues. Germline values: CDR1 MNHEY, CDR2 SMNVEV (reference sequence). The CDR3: CASSLSPLLGEQYF.

The CDR3 region is CASSLTTGKNIQYF. The V call is TRBV5-1, the J call TRBJ2-4; TCRdb indicates TRBD1, and absent DNA this call remains unverified. This CDR3 is 14 amino acids long. The germline gives CDR1 SGHRS, CDR2 YFSETQ.

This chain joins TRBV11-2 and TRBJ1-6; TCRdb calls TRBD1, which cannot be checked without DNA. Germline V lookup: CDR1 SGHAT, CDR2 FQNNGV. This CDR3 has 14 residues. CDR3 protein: CASSLDGGSSPLHF.

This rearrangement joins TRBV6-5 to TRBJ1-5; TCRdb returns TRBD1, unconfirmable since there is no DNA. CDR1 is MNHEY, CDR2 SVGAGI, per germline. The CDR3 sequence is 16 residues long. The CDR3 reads CASSRNQGASNQPQHF.

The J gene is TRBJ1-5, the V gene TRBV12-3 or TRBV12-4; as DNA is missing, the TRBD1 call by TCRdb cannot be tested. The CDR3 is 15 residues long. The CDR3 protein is CASTEGRVDGQPQHF.

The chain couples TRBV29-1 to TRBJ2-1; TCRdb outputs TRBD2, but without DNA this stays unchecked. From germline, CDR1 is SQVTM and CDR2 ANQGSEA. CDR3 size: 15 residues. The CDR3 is CSVEGLAGDYNEQFF.

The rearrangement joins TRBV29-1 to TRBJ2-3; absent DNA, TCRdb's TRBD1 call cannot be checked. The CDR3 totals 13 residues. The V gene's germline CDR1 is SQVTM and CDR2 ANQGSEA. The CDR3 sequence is CSVAPTRSDTQYF.

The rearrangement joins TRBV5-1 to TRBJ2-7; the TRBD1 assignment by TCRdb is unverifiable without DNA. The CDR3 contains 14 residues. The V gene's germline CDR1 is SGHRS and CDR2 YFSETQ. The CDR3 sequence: CASSLTSPHYEQYF. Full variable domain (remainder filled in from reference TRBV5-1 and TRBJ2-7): KAGVTQTPRYLIKTRGQQVTLSCSPISGHRSVSWYQQTPGQGLQFLFEYFSETQRNKGNFPGRFSGRQFSNSRSEMNVSTLELGDSALYLCASSLTSPHYEQYFGPGTRLTVT.

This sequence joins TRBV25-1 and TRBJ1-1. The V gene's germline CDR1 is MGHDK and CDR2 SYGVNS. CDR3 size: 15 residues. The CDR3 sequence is CASSESDWGITEAFF.

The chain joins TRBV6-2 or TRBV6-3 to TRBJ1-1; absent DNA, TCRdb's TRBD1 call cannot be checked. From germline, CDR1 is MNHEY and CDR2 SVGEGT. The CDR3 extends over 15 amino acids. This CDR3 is CASSFLGQGVTEAFF.

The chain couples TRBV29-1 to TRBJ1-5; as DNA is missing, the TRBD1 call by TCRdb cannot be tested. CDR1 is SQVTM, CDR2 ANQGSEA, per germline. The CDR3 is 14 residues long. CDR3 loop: CSVVTVGTNQPQHF.